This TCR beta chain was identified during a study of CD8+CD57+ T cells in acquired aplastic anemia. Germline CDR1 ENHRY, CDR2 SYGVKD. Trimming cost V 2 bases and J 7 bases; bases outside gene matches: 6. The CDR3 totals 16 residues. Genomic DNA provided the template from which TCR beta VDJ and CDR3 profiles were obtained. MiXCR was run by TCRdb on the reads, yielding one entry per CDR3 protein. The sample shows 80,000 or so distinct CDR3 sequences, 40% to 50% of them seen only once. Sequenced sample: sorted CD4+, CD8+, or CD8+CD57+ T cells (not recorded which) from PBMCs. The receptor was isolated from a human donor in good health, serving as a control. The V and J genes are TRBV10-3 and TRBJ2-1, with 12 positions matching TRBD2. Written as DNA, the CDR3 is TGTGCCATCAGTGAGGTGCTAGCGGGGGGGCTAAATGAGCAGTTCTTC. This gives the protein CAISEVLAGGLNEQFF.